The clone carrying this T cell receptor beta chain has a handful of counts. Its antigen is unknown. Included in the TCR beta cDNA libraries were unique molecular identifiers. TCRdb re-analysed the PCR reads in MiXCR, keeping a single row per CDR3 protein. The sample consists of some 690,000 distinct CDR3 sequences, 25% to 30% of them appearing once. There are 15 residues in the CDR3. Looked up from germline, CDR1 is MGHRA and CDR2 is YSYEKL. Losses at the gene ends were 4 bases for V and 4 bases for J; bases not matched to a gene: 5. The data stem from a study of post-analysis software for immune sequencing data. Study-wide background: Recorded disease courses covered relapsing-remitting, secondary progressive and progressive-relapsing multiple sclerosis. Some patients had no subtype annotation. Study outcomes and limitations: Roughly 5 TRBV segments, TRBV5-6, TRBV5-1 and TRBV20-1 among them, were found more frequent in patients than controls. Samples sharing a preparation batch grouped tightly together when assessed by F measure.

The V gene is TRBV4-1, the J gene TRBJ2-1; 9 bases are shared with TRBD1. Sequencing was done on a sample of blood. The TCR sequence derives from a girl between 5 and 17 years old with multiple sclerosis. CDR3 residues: CASSPWGTGYNEQFF. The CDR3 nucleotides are TGCGCCAGCAGCCCGTGGGGGACAGGGTACAATGAGCAGTTCTTC.